This T cell receptor (beta chain) originates from a study of regulatory T cells in long-lasting Graves disease. Overall study context: Antithyroid drug intake by newly diagnosed Graves' patients had lasted under 3 months.

The CDR3 is made up of 15 amino acids. Trimming left V 0 bases short and J 6 bases short, with 13 bases between. Germline CDR1 reads SGHVS; CDR2 reads FNYEAQ. Documented time point: newly diagnosed GD, antithyroid drugs for less than 3 months. PBMC RNA was the source of the TCR library. Arm-PCR of CDR3 regions and iRepertoire HTBI primers were the basis on which TCR beta libraries were built. Each CDR3 protein is one row after TCRdb ran MiXCR on the multiplex PCR reads. In the table there are around 240,000 distinct CDR3 sequences, around 18% of which are singletons. This clonotype was recorded many times. Antigen unknown. Study observations and caveats: Among persistent patients, a larger number of public clonotypes were shared (about 3,000) than among newly diagnosed patients (roughly 910). TRBV28, TRBJ1-2 and TRBJ2-5 emerged as the favored segments in persistent disease. Less diverse TCR repertoires were seen in persistent Graves' patients than in newly diagnosed ones.

This sample was also put to use in a study of T cells in Graves' hyperthyroidism and ophthalmopathy.

The specimen was peripheral blood mononuclear cells (PBMCs), collected at new diagnosis, from a patient treated with antithyroid drugs. The TCR sequence derives from a woman in her 30s with Graves disease. The chain employs TRBV7-6 and TRBJ2-3; D call uncertain. DNA for the CDR3: TGTGCCAGCAGCTTAGCGATTATGGGGATTGATACGCAGTATTTT. Translation: CASSLAIMGIDTQYF. The variable domain in full, completed from reference TRBV7-6 and TRBJ2-3, reads GAGVSQSPRYKVTKRGQDVALRCDPISGHVSLYWYRQALGQGPEFLTYFNYEAQQDKSGLPNDRFSAERPEGSISTLTIQRTEQRDSAMYRCASSLAIMGIDTQYFGPGTRLTVL.